What follows are 16 T cell receptor beta chains derived from one specimen sequenced in a study of blood T cells in healthy people across ages. Then a second PCR, running roughly 7 to 11 cycles, was carried out with a sample-barcoded 5' primer and a J-beta primer mix. Using its own MiXCR run on the 5' RACE reads, TCRdb lists one record per CDR3 protein. The sample contains over 750,000 distinct CDR3 sequences, around 25% of which appear only once. The sample was also linked to a second study, of T cells of mothers and their children.

The specimen sequenced was blood. These receptor sequences come from a boy aged 10-17 years in good health.

The chain joins TRBV6-8 to TRBJ2-1, with a tentative D call TRBD1 (7 bases). V was trimmed by 8 bases and J by 2 bases, leaving 19 bases between them. CDR1 and CDR2 from the germline V gene are MNHGY and SAAAGT. This CDR3 comprises 16 residues. The CDR3 nucleotides are TGTGCCAGCGTAGCGGACCGGGACAGTCCCTACAATGAGCAGTTCTTC. Translation gives CASVADRDSPYNEQFF.

V is TRBV29-1 and J is TRBJ2-7; D is ambiguous. CDR1 is SQVTM, CDR2 ANQGSEA, per germline. V gave up 4 bases and J gave up 5 bases, with 15 bases separating them. The CDR3 is 13 amino acids. DNA of the CDR3: TGCAGCGTTGGACCGAGTGGGTCTGACGAGCAGTACTTC. Its protein is CSVGPSGSDEQYF.

The V call is TRBV29-1, the J call TRBJ2-7; 8 nucleotides align to TRBD1. This CDR3 is built from 13 residues. Germline V gives CDR1 SQVTM, CDR2 ANQGSEA. V trimming: 7 bases; J trimming: 4 bases; junction bases outside the gene matches: 9. The CDR3 loop is CSALTGGGYEQYF. CDR3 bases: TGCAGCGCGCTTACAGGGGGAGGATACGAGCAGTACTTC.

The chain recombines TRBV20-1 with TRBJ2-1; D not certain. CDR1 DFQATT and CDR2 SNEGSKA come from the germline V gene (reference sequence). V was shortened by 3 bases and J by 4 bases, with 4 bases between the two germline ends. There are 11 residues in the CDR3. The CDR3 here is CSARVYNEQFF. Here the CDR3 DNA reads TGCAGTGCTAGGGTTTACAATGAGCAGTTCTTC.

This clonotype was counted between two and nine times. The CDR3 is CASSRGRVSYEQYF. The DNA for the CDR3 is TGTGCCAGCAGCCGGGGCCGGGTTTCCTACGAGCAGTACTTC. This chain uses TRBV3-1 with TRBJ2-7; a weak D match, TRBD1 (5 bases). V shed 4 bases and J shed 1 base, with 11 bases lying between them. This CDR3 has 14 amino acids. CDR1 is LGHDT, CDR2 YNNKEL, per germline (reference sequence).

This clonotype occurred a few times. This rearrangement joins TRBV12-3 or TRBV12-4 to TRBJ2-1, with 9 bases identical to TRBD2. The length of the CDR3 is 15 residues. J gave up 8 bases and V 5 bases, and 10 bases lay outside the gene matches. CDR3 DNA: TGTGCCAGCAGTCTCCGGCGGGAGGGCCGCTATGAGCAGTTCTTC. It translates to CASSLRREGRYEQFF.

V usage is TRBV18 and J usage is TRBJ1-4, with TRBD1 matching 10 bases. Trimming at V came to 3 bases and at J to 3 bases, leaving 4 bases not matched to a gene. CDR3 length: 16 amino acids. The germline gives CDR1 KGHSH, CDR2 LQKENI. The CDR3 sequence is CASSPRGQGANEKLFF. The DNA for the CDR3 is TGTGCCAGCTCACCTAGAGGACAGGGGGCTAATGAAAAACTGTTTTTT.

This clonotype was observed a few times. V and J are TRBV7-9 and TRBJ1-1; 12 nucleotides match TRBD1. The J segment lost 4 bases and the V segment lost 6 bases, leaving 9 bases of the junction unmatched. Germline CDR1 and CDR2: SEHNR and FQNEAQ (reference sequence). There are 16 residues in the CDR3. The CDR3 coding sequence is TGTGCCAGCAGAAGGGACAGGGGGCGTTTGGGCACTGAAGCTTTCTTT. Translated: CASRRDRGRLGTEAFF.

The chain links TRBV12-3 or TRBV12-4 to TRBJ2-1, with TRBD2 matching over 9 bases. The CDR3 has 16 residues. Trimming removed 5 bases from V and 1 base from J; junction bases left unmatched: 6. CDR3 nucleotides: TGTGCCAGCAGTCCTAGTAGCGGGAGTTCCTACAATGAGCAGTTCTTC. Its protein product is CASSPSSGSSYNEQFF.

This clonotype was counted between two and nine times. Germline is not matched at one junction end, which may reflect a read error. The V gene is TRBV7-7, the J gene TRBJ2-5, with TRBD2 matching over 8 bases. Germline V gene sequence: CDR1 SSHAT, CDR2 FNYEAQ (reference sequence). This CDR3 has 17 amino acids. CDR3 nucleotides: TGTGCTAGCAGCTTAGGGTTGGCTAGCGGGTACCAAGAGACCCAGTACTTC. Protein sequence: CASSLGLASGYQETQYF.

This chain uses TRBV6-2 or TRBV6-3 with TRBJ2-7; D is ambiguous. Germline V gene lookup returns CDR1 MNHEY and CDR2 SVGEGT. V lost 2 bases to trimming and J lost 5 bases, with 19 bases between them. This CDR3 region has 16 residues. The CDR3 bases are TGTGCCAGCAGTTACCGAGCGCAGTCGGCCGGCAACGAGCAGTACTTC. Its protein is CASSYRAQSAGNEQYF.

This clonotype has only a few counts. V and J are TRBV2 and TRBJ2-4; D is undetermined. This CDR3 has 15 residues. Trimming left V 2 bases short and J 0 bases short, with 8 bases between. In germline, CDR1 is SNHLY, CDR2 FYNNEI. DNA of the CDR3: TGTGCCAGCAGTGAAAGGCAGGAAGCCAAAAACATTCAGTACTTC. This encodes CASSERQEAKNIQYF.

This clonotype was counted between two and nine times. The rearrangement uses TRBV12-5 and TRBJ1-2, with D uncertain. The CDR3 sequence is 14 residues long. CDR1 and CDR2 from the germline V gene are LGHNT and FRNRAP. V dropped 2 bases and J dropped 4 bases, with 11 bases sitting between them. CDR3 in DNA: TGTGCTAGTGGTTTGCCACCCTACCCCTATGGCTACACCTTC. It codes for CASGLPPYPYGYTF.

The chain employs TRBV7-6 and TRBJ2-7; 9 bases align to TRBD1. Germline V CDR1 and CDR2: SGHVS, FNYEAQ. The CDR3 has 15 amino acids. V lost 1 base and J lost 3; bases outside the gene matches: 4. CDR3 DNA sequence: TGTGCCAGCAGCTTAGAAGGGACAGGGAACTACGAGCAGTACTTC. This encodes CASSLEGTGNYEQYF.

The chain uses TRBV7-9 and TRBJ2-1; 10 positions agree with TRBD2. The germline gives CDR1 SEHNR, CDR2 FQNEAQ (reference sequence). This CDR3 is built from 15 residues. The trim removed 1 base at V and 6 bases at J, leaving 3 bases unmatched. CDR3 in DNA: TGTGCCAGCAGCTTAGTACTAGCGGGGCTCAATGAGCAGTTCTTC. Its translation is CASSLVLAGLNEQFF. Filled out from reference TRBV7-9 and TRBJ2-1, the complete variable domain reads DTGVSQNPRHKITKRGQNVTFRCDPISEHNRLYWYRQTLGQGPEFLTYFQNEAQLEKSRLLSDRFSAERPKGSFSTLEIQRTEQGDSAMYLCASSLVLAGLNEQFFGPGTRLTVL.

This chain links TRBV9 with TRBJ2-1; the match to TRBD2 covers 7 bases. The length of the CDR3 is 16 residues. Germline lookup yields CDR1 SGDLS and CDR2 YYNGEE. V shed 3 bases, J shed 5 bases, and the junction held 11 bases outside the gene matches. The CDR3 DNA is TGTGCCAGCAGCGCCTTTGGGAGCGGGGCCCACAATGAGCAGTTCTTC. Its protein product is CASSAFGSGAHNEQFF.